This TCR beta chain comes out of a study of persistence of HIV-infected CD4 T cells. General observations from the study: TCR oligoclonality correlated with proviral oligoclonality in the same sorted populations.

This was the immunoSEQ version 4 assay in survey mode. The protocol was immunoSEQ multiplex PCR, while the TCRdb copy is restricted to in-frame clones and leaves out a portion. There are tens of thousands of clones in the sample; less than 85% occur only once, and under 2% lies in the top ten. Turning to this clone: What it binds is not known.

Germline CDR1 SGHAT, CDR2 FQNNGV. The CDR3 spans 18 residues. Deletions cut 1 base from V and 4 bases from J, with 19 bases between. Cells were stimulated with overlapping HIV-1 Gag 15-mer peptides. Sorted nonresponding memory CD4+ T cells were CD40L-negative, CD69-negative, CD45RO-high. The sequence was obtained from an adult man with HIV who was CMV-seropositive. Sequenced material: CD4+ T cells sorted from PBMCs after approximately 20-hour stimulation, taken from a patient who received antiretroviral therapy. The chain joins TRBV11-2 to TRBJ2-2, with D perhaps assigned TRBD1 or TRBD2 (5 bases each). This CDR3 reads CASSLVRGPPGITGELFF. The DNA of the CDR3 is TGTGCCAGCAGCTTAGTCCGGGGTCCCCCAGGGATCACCGGGGAGCTGTTTTTT.